This T cell receptor (beta chain) was sequenced during a study of blood T cell repertoires in COVID-19. Participant reports of clinical history set cohort assignment. Sequencing used immunoSEQ multiplex PCR; TCRdb keeps in-frame clones, though not all of them. The sample includes under 200,000 clones, about 83% of them seen just once. Trimming pared 6 bases from V and 2 bases from J, leaving 8 bases between. This CDR3 region has 12 residues. CDR1 is SNHLY, CDR2 FYNNEI, per germline. The clonotype was recovered from a man aged 35 to 55 with acute COVID-19. The V gene is TRBV2, the J gene TRBJ2-7; possibly TRBD2 for D (6 bases). The sequencing sample was made of PBMCs or T cells enriched from blood (not recorded which). The CDR3 spells CASRGTPYEQYF. In DNA form, the CDR3 reads TGTGCCAGCAGAGGGACTCCCTACGAGCAGTACTTC.